This T cell receptor (beta chain) appears in the sequencing data of a study of T-cell reconstitution after alpha-beta-depleted transplantation in children. The V gene's germline CDR1 is MNHEY and CDR2 SMNVEV (reference sequence). Germline trimming cut 6 bases from V and 3 bases from J; bases unmatched to any gene: 11. The CDR3 is 15 amino acids. Library preparation (for TCRbeta) was performed with unique molecular identifiers. TCRdb recomputed calls from the PCR reads with MiXCR, one row per CDR3 protein. The top ten clones hold over 4.5% of a sample with 420,000 or so distinct CDR3 sequences, roughly 10% of them seen once.

The TCR originated in a human donor who donated a stem cell graft to a child with acute myeloid leukemia. Here the sequenced sample was PBMCs from the stem cell graft donor, taken from the stem cell graft. J is TRBJ2-7 and V is TRBV27; 7 positions agree with TRBD1. The CDR3 DNA reads as TGTGCCAGCAGCCCCAGGGGGAAGGTCTTCTACGAGCAGTACGTC. This codes for CASSPRGKVFYEQYV.